One T cell receptor beta chain is described in this entry. This specimen comes from a study of T cell responses to AZD1222 COVID-19 vaccine. TCRdb's copy holds only in-frame clones and misses some; the assay was immunoSEQ multiplex PCR. This sample has 140,000 to 150,000 clones, with just over 90% found just once. The CDR3 covers 13 residues. The V end lost 0 bases, the J end lost 4 bases, and 6 bases lay between the germline ends. Germline V CDR1 and CDR2: MNHNS, SASEGT. The rearrangement uses TRBV6-1 and TRBJ2-5; no firm D call. This TCR was sampled from an adult in good health. The specimen was peripheral blood, collected on day 0 of MenACWY control vaccination. For the CDR3, the DNA is TGTGCCAGCAGTGAAGCGCGCTTAGAGACCCAGTACTTC. Its translation is CASSEARLETQYF.